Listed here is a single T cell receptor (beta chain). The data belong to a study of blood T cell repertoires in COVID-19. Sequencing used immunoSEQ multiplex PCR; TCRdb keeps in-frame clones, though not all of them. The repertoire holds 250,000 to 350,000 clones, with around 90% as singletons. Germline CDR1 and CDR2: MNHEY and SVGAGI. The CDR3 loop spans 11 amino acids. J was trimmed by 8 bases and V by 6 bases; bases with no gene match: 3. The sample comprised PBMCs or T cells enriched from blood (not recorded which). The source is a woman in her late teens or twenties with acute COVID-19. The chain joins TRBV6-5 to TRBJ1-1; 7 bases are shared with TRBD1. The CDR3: CASRRQGEAFF. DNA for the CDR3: TGTGCCAGCAGAAGACAGGGCGAAGCTTTCTTT.